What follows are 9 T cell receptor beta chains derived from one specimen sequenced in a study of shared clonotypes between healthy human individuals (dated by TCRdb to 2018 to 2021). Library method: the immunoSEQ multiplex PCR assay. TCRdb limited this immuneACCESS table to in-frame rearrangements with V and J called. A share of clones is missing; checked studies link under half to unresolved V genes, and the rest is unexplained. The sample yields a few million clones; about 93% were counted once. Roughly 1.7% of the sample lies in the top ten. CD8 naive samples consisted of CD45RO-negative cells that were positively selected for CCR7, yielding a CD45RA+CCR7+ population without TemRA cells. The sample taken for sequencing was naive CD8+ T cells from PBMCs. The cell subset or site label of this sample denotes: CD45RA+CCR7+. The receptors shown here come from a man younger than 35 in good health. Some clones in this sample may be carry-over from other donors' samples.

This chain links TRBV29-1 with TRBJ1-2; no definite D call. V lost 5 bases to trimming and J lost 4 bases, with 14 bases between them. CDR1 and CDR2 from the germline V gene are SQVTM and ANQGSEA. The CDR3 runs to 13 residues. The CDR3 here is CSVRAPAGYGYTF. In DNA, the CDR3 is TGCAGCGTTCGAGCCCCGGCCGGCTATGGCTACACCTTC.

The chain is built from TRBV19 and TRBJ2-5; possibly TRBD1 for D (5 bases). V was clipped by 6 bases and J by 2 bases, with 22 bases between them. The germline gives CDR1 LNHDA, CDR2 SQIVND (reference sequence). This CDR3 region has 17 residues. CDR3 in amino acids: CASRGLKEDRTQETQYF. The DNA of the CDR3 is TGTGCCAGTAGGGGCCTTAAGGAAGATCGGACACAAGAGACCCAGTACTTC.

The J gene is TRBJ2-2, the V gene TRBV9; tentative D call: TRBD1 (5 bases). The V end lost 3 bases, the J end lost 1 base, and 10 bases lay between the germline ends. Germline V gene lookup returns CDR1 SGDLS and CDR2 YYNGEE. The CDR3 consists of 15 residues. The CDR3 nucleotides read TGTGCCAGCAGCGATCGACAGAGGAACACCGGGGAGCTGTTTTTT. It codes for CASSDRQRNTGELFF. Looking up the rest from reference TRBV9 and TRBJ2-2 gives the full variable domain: DSGVTQTPKHLITATGQRVTLRCSPRSGDLSVYWYQQSLDQGLQFLIQYYNGEERAKGNILERFSAQQFPDLHSELNLSSLELGDSALYFCASSDRQRNTGELFFGEGSRLTVL.

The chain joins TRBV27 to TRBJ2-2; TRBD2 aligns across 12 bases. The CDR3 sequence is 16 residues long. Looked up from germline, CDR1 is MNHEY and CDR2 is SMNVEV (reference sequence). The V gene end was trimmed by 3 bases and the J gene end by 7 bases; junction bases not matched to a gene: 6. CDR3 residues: CASSLLTSGSHGELFF. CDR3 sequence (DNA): TGTGCCAGCAGTTTGTTGACTAGCGGGAGTCACGGGGAGCTGTTTTTT.

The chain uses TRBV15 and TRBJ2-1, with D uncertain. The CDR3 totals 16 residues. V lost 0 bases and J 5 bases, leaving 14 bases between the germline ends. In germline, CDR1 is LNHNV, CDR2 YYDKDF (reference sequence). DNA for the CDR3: TGTGCCACCAGCAGAGATTTGACGGCGGATGACAATGAGCAGTTCTTC. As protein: CATSRDLTADDNEQFF.

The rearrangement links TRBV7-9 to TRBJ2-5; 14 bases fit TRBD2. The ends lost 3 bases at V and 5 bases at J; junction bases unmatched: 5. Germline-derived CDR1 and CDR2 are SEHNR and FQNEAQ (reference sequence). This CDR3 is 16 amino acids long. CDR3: CASSLGLAGAWETQYF. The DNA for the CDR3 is TGTGCCAGCAGCTTGGGACTAGCGGGAGCGTGGGAGACCCAGTACTTC.

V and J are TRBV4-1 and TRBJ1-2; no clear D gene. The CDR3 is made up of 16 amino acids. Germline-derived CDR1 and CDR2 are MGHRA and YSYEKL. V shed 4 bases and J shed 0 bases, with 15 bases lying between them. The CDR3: CASSPGPRMANYGYTF. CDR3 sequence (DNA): TGCGCCAGCAGCCCCGGCCCTCGCATGGCTAACTATGGCTACACCTTC.

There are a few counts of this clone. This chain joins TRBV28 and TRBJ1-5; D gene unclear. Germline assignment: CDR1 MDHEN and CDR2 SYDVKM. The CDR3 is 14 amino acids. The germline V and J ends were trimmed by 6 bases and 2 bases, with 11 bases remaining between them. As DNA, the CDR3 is TGTGCCAGCAGACCCAAGGGCGGCAATCAGCCCCAGCATTTT. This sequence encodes CASRPKGGNQPQHF.

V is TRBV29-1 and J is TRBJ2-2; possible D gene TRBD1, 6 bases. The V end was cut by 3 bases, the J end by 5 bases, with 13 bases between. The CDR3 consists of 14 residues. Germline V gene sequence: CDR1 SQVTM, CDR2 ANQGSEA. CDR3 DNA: TGCAGCGTTGAGCCAGGGGATGATACCGGGGAGCTGTTTTTT. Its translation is CSVEPGDDTGELFF.